The rows below give T cell receptor beta chains drawn from one sample of a study of cytomegalovirus exposure and HLA in healthy donors. Here immunoSEQ multiplex PCR was the method, and the copy in TCRdb shows in-frame clones only, minus some. The sample totals fewer than 150,000 clones. Sequenced sample: PBMCs. All receptors come from a woman aged 55-69 years in good health and CMV-seronegative. Both conserved end residues are part of each CDR3. A D gene is named only where the DNA matches it firmly.

J gene	D gene	V gene	CDR3 protein	CDR3 DNA
TRBJ1-2	TRBD1	TRBV6-5	CASSYPGTDPSGYTF	TGTGCCAGCAGTTACCCTGGGACAGACCCCTCAGGCTACACCTTC
TRBJ2-1	TRBD2	TRBV7-9	CASSFGGARTNEQFF	TGTGCCAGCAGCTTCGGGGGGGCGAGGACGAATGAGCAGTTCTTC
TRBJ1-4	NA	TRBV5-1	CASSLAVRGNNEKLFF	TGCGCCAGCAGCTTGGCCGTGAGGGGGAATAATGAAAAACTGTTTTTT
TRBJ1-5	NA	TRBV4-1	CASSPGQKLQPQHF	TGCGCCAGCAGCCCCGGACAGAAACTCCAGCCCCAGCATTTT
TRBJ2-1	TRBD1	TRBV28	CASSFPGQITYNEQFF	TGTGCCAGCAGTTTCCCGGGACAGATAACATACAATGAGCAGTTCTTC
TRBJ1-1	NA	TRBV7-2	CASSQAWFNSNTEAFF	TGTGCCAGCAGCCAGGCGTGGTTTAACTCGAACACTGAAGCTTTCTTT
TRBJ1-2	NA	TRBV7-9	CASSLEPTNYGYTF	TGTGCCAGCAGCTTAGAGCCCACTAACTATGGCTACACCTTC
TRBJ1-5	TRBD1	TRBV5-8	CASSYGTGDQPQHF	TGTGCCAGCAGCTACGGGACAGGGGATCAGCCCCAGCATTTT
TRBJ1-2	TRBD1	TRBV19	CASTPGQGVSHYGYTF	TGTGCCAGTACCCCGGGACAGGGGGTATCCCACTATGGCTACACCTTC
TRBJ2-7	NA	TRBV29-1	CSVEVPQGRLDEQYF	TGCAGCGTTGAAGTCCCACAGGGTCGGTTGGACGAGCAGTACTTC
TRBJ2-5	NA	TRBV27	CASSLRQRSSSEQYF	TGTGCCAGCAGTTTACGACAGCGCAGTTCGAGTGAGCAGTACTTC
TRBJ1-5	NA	TRBV6-5	CASSQGPGSNQPQHF	TGTGCCAGCAGCCAGGGGCCGGGTAGCAATCAGCCCCAGCATTTT
TRBJ1-3	TRBD1	TRBV5-1	CASSPGQGAIFSGNTIYF	TGCGCCAGCAGCCCGGGACAGGGGGCGATCTTTTCTGGAAACACCATATATTTT
TRBJ1-1	NA	TRBV27	CASSLREDTEAFF	TGTGCCAGCAGTTTAAGAGAGGACACTGAAGCTTTCTTT
TRBJ2-3	TRBD1	TRBV5-6	CASSTQTGGLTDTQYF	TGTGCCAGCAGCACCCAGACAGGGGGGCTCACAGATACGCAGTATTTT
TRBJ2-7	TRBD1	TRBV9	CASSGHRGFSYEQYF	TGTGCCAGCAGCGGCCACAGGGGTTTCTCCTACGAGCAGTACTTC
TRBJ1-3	TRBD1	TRBV28	CASSSPGQNSGNTIYF	TGTGCCAGCAGTTCCCCGGGACAGAACTCTGGAAACACCATATATTTT
TRBJ1-2	NA	TRBV27	CASGRGGRIDGCTF	TGTGCCAGCGGTAGGGGGGGGCGAATTGATGGCTGCACCTTC
TRBJ1-1	NA	TRBV7-8	CASSPALNRDTEAFF	TGTGCCAGCAGCCCGGCCCTGAACCGGGACACTGAAGCTTTCTTT
TRBJ2-3	TRBD2	TRBV5-1	CASSLALAGGGDTQYF	TGCGCCAGCAGCTTGGCCTTAGCGGGAGGTGGGGATACGCAGTATTTT
TRBJ2-2	TRBD1	TRBV5-1	CASSWGTGGTGELFF	TGCGCCAGCAGCTGGGGGACAGGGGGCACCGGGGAGCTGTTTTTT
TRBJ1-2	NA	TRBV28	CASSYSNNYGYTF	TGTGCCAGCAGCTATTCGAATAACTATGGCTACACCTTC
TRBJ2-5	TRBD1	TRBV18	CASSPDSTGVGETQYF	TGTGCCAGCTCGCCCGACTCGACAGGGGTGGGGGAGACCCAGTACTTC
TRBJ2-7	TRBD2	TRBV27	CASSPPGGRGAYEQYF	TGTGCCAGCAGTCCCCCCGGAGGACGGGGGGCCTACGAGCAGTACTTC
TRBJ1-6	NA	TRBV29-1	CSVTTGQRGSPLHF	TGCAGCGTAACAACAGGGCAGCGTGGTTCACCCCTCCACTTT
TRBJ2-7	NA	TRBV18	CASSPPVGALSYEQYF	TGTGCCAGCTCACCCCCGGTGGGGGCCCTATCCTACGAGCAGTACTTC
TRBJ2-2	TRBD1	TRBV29-1	CSVTGGGVTTGELFF	TGCAGCGTGACAGGGGGCGGCGTGACGACCGGGGAGCTGTTTTTT